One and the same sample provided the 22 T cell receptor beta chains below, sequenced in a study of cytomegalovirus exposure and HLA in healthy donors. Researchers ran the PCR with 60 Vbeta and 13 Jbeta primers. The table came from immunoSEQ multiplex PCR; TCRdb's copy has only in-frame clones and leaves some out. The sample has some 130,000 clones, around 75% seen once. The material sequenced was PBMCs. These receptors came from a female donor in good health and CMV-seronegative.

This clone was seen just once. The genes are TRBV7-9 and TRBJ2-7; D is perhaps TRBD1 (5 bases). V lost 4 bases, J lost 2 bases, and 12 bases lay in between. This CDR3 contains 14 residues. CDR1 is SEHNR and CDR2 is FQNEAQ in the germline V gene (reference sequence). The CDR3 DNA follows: TGTGCCAGCAGCTCGTCGACAGAGCCCTACGAGCAGTACTTC. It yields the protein CASSSSTEPYEQYF.

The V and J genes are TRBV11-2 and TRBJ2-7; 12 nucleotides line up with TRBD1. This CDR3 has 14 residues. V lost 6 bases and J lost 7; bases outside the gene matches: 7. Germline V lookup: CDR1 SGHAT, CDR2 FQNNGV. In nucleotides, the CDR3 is TGTGCCAGCAGTTGGGACAGGGGGCTGAGGGAGCAGTACTTC. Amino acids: CASSWDRGLREQYF.

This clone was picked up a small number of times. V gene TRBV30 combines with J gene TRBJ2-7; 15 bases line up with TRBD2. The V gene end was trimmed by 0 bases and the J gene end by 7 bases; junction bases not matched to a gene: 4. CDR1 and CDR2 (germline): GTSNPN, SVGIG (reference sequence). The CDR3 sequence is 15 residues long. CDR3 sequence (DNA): TGTGCCTGGAGTGTATCGGGACTAGCGGGAGGAGAGCAGTACTTC. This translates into CAWSVSGLAGGEQYF.

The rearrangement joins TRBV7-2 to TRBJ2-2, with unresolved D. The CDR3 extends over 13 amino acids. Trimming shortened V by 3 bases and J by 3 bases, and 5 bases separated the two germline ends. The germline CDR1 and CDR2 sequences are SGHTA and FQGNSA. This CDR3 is CASSLYYTGELFF. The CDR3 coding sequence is TGTGCCAGCAGCTTGTATTACACCGGGGAGCTGTTTTTT.

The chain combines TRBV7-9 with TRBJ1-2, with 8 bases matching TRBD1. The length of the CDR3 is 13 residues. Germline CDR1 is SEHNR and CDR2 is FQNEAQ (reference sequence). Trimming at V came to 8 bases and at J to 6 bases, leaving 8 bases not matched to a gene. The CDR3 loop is CASGPTGDHGYTF. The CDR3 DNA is TGTGCCAGCGGGCCGACAGGGGATCATGGCTACACCTTC.

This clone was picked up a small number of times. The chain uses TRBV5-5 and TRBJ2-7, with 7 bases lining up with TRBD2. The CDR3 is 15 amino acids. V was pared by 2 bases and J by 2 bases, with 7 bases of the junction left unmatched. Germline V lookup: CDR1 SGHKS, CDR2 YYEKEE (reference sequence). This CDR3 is CASSFASGQTYEQYF. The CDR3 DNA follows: TGTGCCAGCAGCTTTGCTAGCGGCCAGACCTACGAGCAGTACTTC. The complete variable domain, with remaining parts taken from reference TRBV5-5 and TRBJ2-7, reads DAGVTQSPTHLIKTRGQQVTLRCSPISGHKSVSWYQQVLGQGPQFIFQYYEKEERGRGNFPDRFSARQFPNYSSELNVNALLLGDSALYLCASSFASGQTYEQYFGPGTRLTVT.

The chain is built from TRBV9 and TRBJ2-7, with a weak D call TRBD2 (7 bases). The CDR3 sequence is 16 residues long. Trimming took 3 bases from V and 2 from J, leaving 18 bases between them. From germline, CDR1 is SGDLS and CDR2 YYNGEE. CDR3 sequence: CASSEGGSSGTYEQYF. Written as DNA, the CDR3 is TGTGCCAGCAGCGAGGGGGGGTCTAGCGGAACCTACGAGCAGTACTTC.

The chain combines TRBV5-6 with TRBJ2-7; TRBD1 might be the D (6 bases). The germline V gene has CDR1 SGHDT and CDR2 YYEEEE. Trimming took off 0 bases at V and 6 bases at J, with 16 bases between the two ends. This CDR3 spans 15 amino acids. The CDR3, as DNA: TGTGCCAGCAGCTTGGGGACAGACTTAGGGAGCGAGCAGTACTTC. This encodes CASSLGTDLGSEQYF.

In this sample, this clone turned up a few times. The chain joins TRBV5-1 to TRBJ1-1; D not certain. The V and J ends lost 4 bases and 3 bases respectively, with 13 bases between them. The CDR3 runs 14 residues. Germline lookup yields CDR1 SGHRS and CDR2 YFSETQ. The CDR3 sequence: CASSVDGEYTEAFF. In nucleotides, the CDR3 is TGCGCCAGCAGCGTCGATGGGGAGTACACTGAAGCTTTCTTT.

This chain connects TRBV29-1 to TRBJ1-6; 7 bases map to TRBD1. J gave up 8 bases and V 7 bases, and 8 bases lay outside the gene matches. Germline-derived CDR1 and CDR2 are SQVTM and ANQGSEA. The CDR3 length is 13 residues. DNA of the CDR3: TGCAGCGCTCCGACAGGGACGGATTCACCCCTCCACTTT. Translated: CSAPTGTDSPLHF.

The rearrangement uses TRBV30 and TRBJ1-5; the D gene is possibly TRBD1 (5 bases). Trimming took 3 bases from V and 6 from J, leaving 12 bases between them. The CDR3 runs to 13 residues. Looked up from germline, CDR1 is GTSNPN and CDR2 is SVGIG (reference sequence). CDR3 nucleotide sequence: TGTGCCTGGAGCGGGAGGGGCCCTCAGCCCCAGCATTTT. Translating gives CAWSGRGPQPQHF.

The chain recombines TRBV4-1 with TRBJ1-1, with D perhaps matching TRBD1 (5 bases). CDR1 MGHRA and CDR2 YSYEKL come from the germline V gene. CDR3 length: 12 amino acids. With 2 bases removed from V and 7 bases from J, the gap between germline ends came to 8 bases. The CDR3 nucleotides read TGCGCCAGCAGCCAACAGGGCCGTGAAGCTTTCTTT. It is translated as CASSQQGREAFF.

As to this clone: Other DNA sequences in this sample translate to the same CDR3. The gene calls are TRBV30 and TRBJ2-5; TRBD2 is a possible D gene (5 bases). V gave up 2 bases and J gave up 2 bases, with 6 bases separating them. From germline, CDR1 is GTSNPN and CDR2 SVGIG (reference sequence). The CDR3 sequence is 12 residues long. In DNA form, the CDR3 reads TGTGCCTGGAGTCCGGGGCAAGAGACCCAGTACTTC. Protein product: CAWSPGQETQYF.

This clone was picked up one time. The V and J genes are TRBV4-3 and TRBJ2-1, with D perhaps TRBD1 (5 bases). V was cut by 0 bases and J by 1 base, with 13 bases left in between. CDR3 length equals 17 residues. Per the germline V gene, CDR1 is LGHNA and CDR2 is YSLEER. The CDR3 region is CASSQEARGMSYNEQFF. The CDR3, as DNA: TGCGCCAGCAGCCAAGAAGCTAGGGGAATGTCCTACAATGAGCAGTTCTTC.

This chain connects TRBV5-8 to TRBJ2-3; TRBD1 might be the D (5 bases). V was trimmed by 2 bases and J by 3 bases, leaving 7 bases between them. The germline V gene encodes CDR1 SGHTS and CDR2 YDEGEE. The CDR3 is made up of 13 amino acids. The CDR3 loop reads CASSLRGTDTQYF. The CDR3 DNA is TGTGCCAGCAGCTTAAGGGGTACAGATACGCAGTATTTT.

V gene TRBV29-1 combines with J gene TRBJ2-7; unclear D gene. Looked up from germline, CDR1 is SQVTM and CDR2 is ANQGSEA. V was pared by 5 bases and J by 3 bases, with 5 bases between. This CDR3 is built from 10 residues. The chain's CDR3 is CSVSDYEQYF. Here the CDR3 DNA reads TGCAGCGTTAGCGACTACGAGCAGTACTTC.

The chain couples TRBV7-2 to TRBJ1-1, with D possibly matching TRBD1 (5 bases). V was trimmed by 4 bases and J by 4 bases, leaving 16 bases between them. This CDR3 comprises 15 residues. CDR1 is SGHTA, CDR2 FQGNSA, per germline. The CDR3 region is CASSSVQGLGTEAFF. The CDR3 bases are TGTGCCAGCAGCTCGGTGCAGGGATTGGGCACTGAAGCTTTCTTT.

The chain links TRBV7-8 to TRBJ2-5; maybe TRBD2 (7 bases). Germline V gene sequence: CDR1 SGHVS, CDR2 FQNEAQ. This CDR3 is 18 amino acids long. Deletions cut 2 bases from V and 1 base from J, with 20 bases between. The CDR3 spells CASSLIVSGGNFQETQYF. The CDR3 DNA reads TGTGCCAGCAGCTTAATTGTGTCGGGGGGCAACTTCCAAGAGACCCAGTACTTC.

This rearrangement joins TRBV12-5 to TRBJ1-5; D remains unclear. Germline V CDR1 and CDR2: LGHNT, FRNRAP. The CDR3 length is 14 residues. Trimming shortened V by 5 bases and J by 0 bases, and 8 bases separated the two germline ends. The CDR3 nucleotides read TGTGCTAGTGGTCCCTTTTATAGCAATCAGCCCCAGCATTTT. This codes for CASGPFYSNQPQHF.

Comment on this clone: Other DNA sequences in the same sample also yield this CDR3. The DNA for the CDR3 is TGTGCCAGCAGCTCCACTAGCGGTTCCTACAATGAGCAGTTCTTC. Translated: CASSSTSGSYNEQFF. V gene TRBV7-2 combines with J gene TRBJ2-1; 8 bases agree with TRBD2. The V gene end was trimmed by 4 bases and the J gene end by 1 base; junction bases not matched to a gene: 3. The CDR3 spans 15 residues. Germline V gene sequence: CDR1 SGHTA, CDR2 FQGNSA.

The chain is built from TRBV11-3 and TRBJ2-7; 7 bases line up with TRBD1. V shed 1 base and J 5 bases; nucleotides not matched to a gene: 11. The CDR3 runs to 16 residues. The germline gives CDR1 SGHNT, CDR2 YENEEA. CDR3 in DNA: TGTGCCAGCAGCTTAGGCAACCCCGGGACAGAAGACGAGCAGTACTTC. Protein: CASSLGNPGTEDEQYF.

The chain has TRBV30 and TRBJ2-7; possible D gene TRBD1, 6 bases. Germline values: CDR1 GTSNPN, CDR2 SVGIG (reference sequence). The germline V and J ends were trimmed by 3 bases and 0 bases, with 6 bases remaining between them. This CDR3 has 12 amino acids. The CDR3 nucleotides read TGTGCCTGGAGGGACAGCTCCTACGAGCAGTACTTC. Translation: CAWRDSSYEQYF.